Listed below are T cell receptor beta chains from one sample, sequenced in a study of shared clonotypes between healthy human individuals. Profiled with immunoSEQ multiplex PCR; TCRdb holds only in-frame clones, not every one. The data show over 750,000 clones, around 96% seen once. Sequencing was performed on naive CD8+ T cells sorted from blood. These receptors were taken from a man between 25 and 39 years old in good health. Both conserved end residues are trimmed from each CDR3. The order of the fields is clone size, J gene, V gene, D gene, CDR3 protein. D genes are given only for firm matches. Size is omitted from some rows. Given values are once, few, many or a class for expanded clones.

>-|TRBJ2-3|TRBV30|-
AWSVQTDTQY
>-|TRBJ2-1|TRBV13|TRBD2
ASSPQGLAGADNEQF
>once|TRBJ1-2|TRBV6-6|-
ASKLFGYT
>-|TRBJ2-2|TRBV29-1|TRBD2
SVASGRDNTGELF
>-|TRBJ2-3|TRBV5-1|TRBD2
ASSLAASGNTDTQY
>-|TRBJ1-3|TRBV7-2|TRBD1
ASSSPGQGVGNTIY
>-|TRBJ2-7|TRBV28|-
ASSLLRWDLGEQY
>-|TRBJ2-1|TRBV19|-
ASSRGNEQF
>-|TRBJ1-4|TRBV27|-
ASGRVDEKLF
>once|TRBJ2-1|TRBV7-6|-
ASSLAGEGYNEQF